This TCR beta chain was identified during a study of T cell responses to AZD1222 COVID-19 vaccine. Notes on the study in general: Repertoire collection took place solely once the T cell response had peaked. Nearly half of unique spike-specific TCRs reportedly avoided B.1.351 and B.1.1.7 mutated regions. Clonal diversity was possibly underestimated; the donors were predominantly white British and more often female.

Produced via immunoSEQ multiplex PCR; TCRdb's table is partial and in-frame only. The sample has about 150,000 clones, more than 85% seen once. Comment on this clone: As yet, its antigen is unknown.

The CDR3 length is 18 residues. The V gene's germline CDR1 is MGHRA and CDR2 YSYEKL. The V gene end was trimmed by 0 bases and the J gene end by 6 bases; junction bases not matched to a gene: 11. Second doses at about 4 or about 12 weeks were pooled. Specimen: peripheral blood, collected 28 days after the second AZD1222 dose. V and J are TRBV4-1 and TRBJ2-2, with 9 bases matching TRBD2. This sequence was found in an adult who received the AZD1222 COVID-19 vaccine. CDR3 sequence reads: CASSQDTTSGMGPGELFF. CDR3 in DNA: TGCGCCAGCAGCCAAGATACGACTAGCGGAATGGGACCCGGGGAGCTGTTTTTT.